This T cell receptor beta chain was sequenced during a study of blood T cell repertoires in COVID-19. Study at large: Nucleic acid was either cDNA or gDNA, and it came from T cells, B-cell-depleted T cells, or PBMCs.

CDR3 length equals 14 residues. Germline assignment: CDR1 LNHDA and CDR2 SQIVND (reference sequence). The ends lost 4 bases at V and 2 bases at J; junction bases unmatched: 2. The method was immunoSEQ multiplex PCR; TCRdb's version includes in-frame clones alone and lacks a portion of them. The sample lists about 150,000 clones; about 80% were seen once. This sequence originates from a woman aged 55-69 years with acute or convalescent COVID-19. Material: peripheral blood. The chain has TRBV19 and TRBJ1-3; TRBD1 agrees at 7 bases. CDR3 protein: CASSTGQPGNTIYF. In DNA, the CDR3 is TGTGCCAGTAGTACGGGACAGCCTGGAAACACCATATATTTT.